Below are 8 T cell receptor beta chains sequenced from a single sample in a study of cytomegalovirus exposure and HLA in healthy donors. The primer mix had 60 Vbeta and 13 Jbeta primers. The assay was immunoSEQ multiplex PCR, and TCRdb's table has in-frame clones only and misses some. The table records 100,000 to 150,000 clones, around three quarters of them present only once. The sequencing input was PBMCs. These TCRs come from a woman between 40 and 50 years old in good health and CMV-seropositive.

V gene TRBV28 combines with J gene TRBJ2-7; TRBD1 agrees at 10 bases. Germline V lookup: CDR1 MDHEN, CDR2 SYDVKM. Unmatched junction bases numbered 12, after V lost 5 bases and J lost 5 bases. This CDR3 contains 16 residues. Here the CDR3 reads CASSPPPGQGWDEQYF. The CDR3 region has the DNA TGTGCCAGCAGTCCACCTCCGGGACAGGGGTGGGACGAGCAGTACTTC. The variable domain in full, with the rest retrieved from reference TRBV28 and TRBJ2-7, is DVKVTQSSRYLVKRTGEKVFLECVQDMDHENMFWYRQDPGLGLRLIYFSYDVKMKEKGDIPEGYSVSREKKERFSLILESASTNQTSMYLCASSPPPGQGWDEQYFGPGTRLTVT.

CDR3 nucleotide sequence: TGTGCCAGCTCACCCCCTAGGCGAAGACAGGGCCCTGATGAAGCTTTCTTT. Protein: CASSPPRRRQGPDEAFF. The rearrangement joins TRBV18 to TRBJ1-1, with TRBD1 identical over 7 bases. The V gene end was trimmed by 3 bases and the J gene end by 7 bases; junction bases not matched to a gene: 17. The CDR3 is 17 residues long. Germline CDR1 and CDR2: KGHSH and LQKENI.

The CDR3 coding sequence is TGTGCCAGCAGCTTGGTTCTAGCGGGAGGTAACAATGAGCAGTTCTTC. Translating gives CASSLVLAGGNNEQFF. This chain links TRBV5-4 with TRBJ2-1; TRBD2 matches 11 bases. CDR3 length: 16 residues. Germline trimming cut 0 bases from V and 5 bases from J; bases unmatched to any gene: 4. The germline V gene has CDR1 SGHNT and CDR2 YYREEE (reference sequence).

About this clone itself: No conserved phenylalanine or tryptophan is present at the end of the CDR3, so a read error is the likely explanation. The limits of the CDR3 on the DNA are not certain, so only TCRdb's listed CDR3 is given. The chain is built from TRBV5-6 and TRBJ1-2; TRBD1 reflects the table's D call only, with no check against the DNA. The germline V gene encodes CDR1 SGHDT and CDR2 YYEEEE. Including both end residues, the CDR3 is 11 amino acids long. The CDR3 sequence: CASSGRADTLV.

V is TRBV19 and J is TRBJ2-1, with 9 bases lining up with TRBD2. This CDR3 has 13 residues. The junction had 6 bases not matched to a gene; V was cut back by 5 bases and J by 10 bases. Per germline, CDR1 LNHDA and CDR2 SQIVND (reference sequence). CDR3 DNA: TGTGCCAGTAGTGCGGGAGGGGCCCAGGAGCAGTTCTTC. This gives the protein CASSAGGAQEQFF.

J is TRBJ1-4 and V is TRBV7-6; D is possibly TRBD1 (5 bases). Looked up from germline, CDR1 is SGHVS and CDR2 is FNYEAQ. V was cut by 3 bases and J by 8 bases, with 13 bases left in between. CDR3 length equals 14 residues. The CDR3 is CASSLAVGGEKLFF. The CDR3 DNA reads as TGTGCCAGCAGCTTGGCGGTGGGGGGAGAAAAACTGTTTTTT.

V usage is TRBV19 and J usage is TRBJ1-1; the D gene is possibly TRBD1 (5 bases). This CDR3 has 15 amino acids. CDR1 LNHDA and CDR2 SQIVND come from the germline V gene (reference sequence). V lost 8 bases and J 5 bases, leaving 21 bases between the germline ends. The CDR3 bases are TGTGCCAGTGCAGAGGACCGACACCCAGGGACTGAAGCTTTCTTT. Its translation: CASAEDRHPGTEAFF.

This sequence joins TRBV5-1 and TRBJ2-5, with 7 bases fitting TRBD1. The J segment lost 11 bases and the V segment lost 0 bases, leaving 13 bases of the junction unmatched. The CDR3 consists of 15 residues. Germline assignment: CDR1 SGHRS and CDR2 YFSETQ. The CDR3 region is CASSLGTTGVGEQYF. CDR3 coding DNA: TGCGCCAGCAGCTTGGGCACCACAGGGGTCGGGGAGCAGTACTTC.